This is a list of T cell receptor beta chains from one sample in a study of blood T cell repertoires in COVID-19. Only in-frame clones appear in the TCRdb table, and some are missing; sequencing was by immunoSEQ multiplex PCR. The sample lists some 190,000 clones; roughly 90% were seen once. The sequenced sample consisted of peripheral blood. The receptors here all came from a man aged 18 to 35 with active or convalescent COVID-19. Both conserved end residues are part of each CDR3. The D gene is left open where the match is weak. A clone size is listed for some rows: how often the clone was seen (once, few, many), or a class if it is expanded.

v_call	clone_size	d_call	j_call	cdr3_nt	cdr3_aa
TRBV11-1	-	-	TRBJ2-1	TGTGCCAGCAGCCATCCGGGGACACGGAGTAACAATGAGCAGTTCTTC	CASSHPGTRSNNEQFF
TRBV2	once	TRBD1	TRBJ1-2	TGTGCCAGCTCCGGCCTGGGACAGGAGACCTATGGCTACACCTTC	CASSGLGQETYGYTF
TRBV7-2	-	-	TRBJ2-1	TGTGCCAGCAGCTTACGTCTTACAGGCGCCTACAATGAGCAGTTCTTC	CASSLRLTGAYNEQFF
TRBV29-1	once	-	TRBJ2-7	TGCAGCGTTTCAGACTCCACCTTCGGACAGTACTTC	CSVSDSTFGQYF
TRBV14	-	-	TRBJ2-7	TGTGCCAGCAAACGGGAGGGGGCGTACGAGCAGTACTTC	CASKREGAYEQYF
TRBV9	-	-	TRBJ2-1	TGTGCCAGCAGCGTAGATATAGCGGACTCCTACAATGAGCAGTTCTTC	CASSVDIADSYNEQFF
TRBV2	-	TRBD2	TRBJ2-1	TGTGCCAGCAGCCCTAGCGGAGGGCGGGGTGAGCAGTTCTTC	CASSPSGGRGEQFF
TRBV19	-	-	TRBJ1-5	TGTGCCAGTAGTATTGCGGAAGGCTATAGCAATCAGCCCCAGCATTTT	CASSIAEGYSNQPQHF
TRBV30	-	-	TRBJ1-1	TGTGCCTGGAGCAGGCATATGAACACTGAAGCTTTCTTT	CAWSRHMNTEAFF
TRBV28	-	TRBD1	TRBJ1-4	TGTGCCAGCAGCCCGAGGGGGCGAGAAAAACTGTTTTTT	CASSPRGREKLFF
TRBV7-2	-	TRBD1	TRBJ1-4	TGTGCCAGCAGCCCCCGGACAGGGATTCTCGAAAAACTGTTTTTT	CASSPRTGILEKLFF
TRBV30	-	TRBD1	TRBJ1-1	TGTGCCTGGAGCGACAGGGGCCTGAATGAAGCTTTCTTT	CAWSDRGLNEAFF
TRBV5-4	-	TRBD1	TRBJ1-1	TGTGCCAGCAGCTTGGGAGGACAGGGGAACACTGAAGCTTTCTTT	CASSLGGQGNTEAFF
TRBV3-1/TRBV3-2	-	TRBD1	TRBJ2-7	TGTGCCAGCAGCCAAGAGGGGGGACAGGGCGAGCAGTACTTC	CASSQEGGQGEQYF
TRBV6-6	-	TRBD1	TRBJ1-6	TGTGCCAGCAGTTCTGGACAGGGGGTCAGTAATTCACCCCTCCACTTT	CASSSGQGVSNSPLHF
TRBV6-5	-	TRBD2	TRBJ2-7	TGTGCCAGCAGACGACTAGCGGGGGCCTACGAGCAGTACTTC	CASRRLAGAYEQYF
TRBV4-1	-	-	TRBJ2-7	TGCGCCAGCAGCCAAGAGGGGCAGGTCCCTACCTACGAGCAGTACTTC	CASSQEGQVPTYEQYF
TRBV30	once	-	TRBJ2-3	TGTGCCTGGAGTAGCATGAGCACAGATACGCAGTATTTT	CAWSSMSTDTQYF